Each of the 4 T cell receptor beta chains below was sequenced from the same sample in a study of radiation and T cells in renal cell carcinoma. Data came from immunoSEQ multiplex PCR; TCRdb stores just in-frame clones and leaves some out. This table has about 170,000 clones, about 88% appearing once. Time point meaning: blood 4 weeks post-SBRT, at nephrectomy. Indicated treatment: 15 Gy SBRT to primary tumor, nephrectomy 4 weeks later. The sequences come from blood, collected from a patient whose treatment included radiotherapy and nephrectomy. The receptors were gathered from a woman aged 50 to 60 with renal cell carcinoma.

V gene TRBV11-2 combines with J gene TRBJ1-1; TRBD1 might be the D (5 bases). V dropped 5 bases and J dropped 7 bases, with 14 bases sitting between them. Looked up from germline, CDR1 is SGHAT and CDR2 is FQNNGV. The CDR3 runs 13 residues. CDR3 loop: CASSPQGAREAFF. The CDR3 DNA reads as TGTGCCAGCAGCCCTCAAGGGGCCCGTGAAGCTTTCTTT.

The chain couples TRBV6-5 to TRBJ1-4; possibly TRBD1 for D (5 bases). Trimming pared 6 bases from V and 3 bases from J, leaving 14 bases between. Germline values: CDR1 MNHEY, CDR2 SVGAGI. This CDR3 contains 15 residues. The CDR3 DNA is TGTGCCAGCAGACCCACTGGGACTGCTAATGAAAAACTGTTTTTT. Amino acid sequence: CASRPTGTANEKLFF.

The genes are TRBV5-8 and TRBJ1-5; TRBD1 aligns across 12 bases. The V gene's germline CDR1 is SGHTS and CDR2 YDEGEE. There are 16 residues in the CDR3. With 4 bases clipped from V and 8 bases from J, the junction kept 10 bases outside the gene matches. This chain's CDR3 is CASSATGTGGAKPQHF. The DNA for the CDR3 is TGTGCCAGCAGCGCAACCGGGACAGGGGGCGCGAAGCCCCAGCATTTT.

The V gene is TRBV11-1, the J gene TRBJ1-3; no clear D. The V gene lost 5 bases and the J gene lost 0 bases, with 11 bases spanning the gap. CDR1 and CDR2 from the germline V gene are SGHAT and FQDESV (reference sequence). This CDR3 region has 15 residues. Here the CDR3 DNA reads TGTGCCAGCAGCGCCCGACGTAACTCTGGAAACACCATATATTTT. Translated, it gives CASSARRNSGNTIYF.